These 28 T cell receptor beta chains originate from one sample sequenced in a study of T cell changes during pregnancy in multiple sclerosis. The data were produced by immunoSEQ multiplex PCR, yet TCRdb's version contains in-frame clones alone and is incomplete. The sample carries 65,000 to 95,000 clones, 85% to 95% recorded once. Sequences were derived from peripheral blood, sampled after pregnancy. The receptors were gathered from a female donor in good health, enrolled as a control in a pregnancy study.

The V and J genes are TRBV7-3 and TRBJ2-1; 8 nucleotides match TRBD2. Losses at the gene ends were 4 bases for V and 7 bases for J; bases not matched to a gene: 6. Germline CDR1 reads SGHTA; CDR2 reads FQGTGA. CDR3 length: 14 residues. The chain's CDR3 is CASSSRGGLNEQFF. CDR3 nucleotides: TGTGCCAGCAGCTCACGGGGGGGGTTGAATGAGCAGTTCTTC.

The V and J genes are TRBV29-1 and TRBJ2-1; 7 bases map to TRBD2. The V segment lost 7 bases and the J segment 7 bases; nucleotides outside the gene matches: 10. From germline, CDR1 is SQVTM and CDR2 ANQGSEA. The CDR3 contains 13 residues. The CDR3 DNA is TGCAGCGCCTTGTATCTAGCGGCTAATGAGCAGTTCTTC. Residues: CSALYLAANEQFF.

The V call is TRBV6-1, the J call TRBJ2-5, with 7 bases aligning to TRBD2. Losses at the gene ends were 0 bases for V and 2 bases for J; bases not matched to a gene: 6. Germline V gives CDR1 MNHNS, CDR2 SASEGT. The CDR3 totals 16 residues. The CDR3 reads CASSEALRGGQETQYF. The CDR3, as DNA: TGTGCCAGCAGTGAAGCGCTTAGGGGAGGGCAAGAGACCCAGTACTTC.

This chain links TRBV5-1 with TRBJ1-2; tentatively, D is TRBD1 (6 bases). The germline V gene encodes CDR1 SGHRS and CDR2 YFSETQ. The CDR3 is 12 amino acids. The germline V and J ends were trimmed by 2 bases and 6 bases, with 8 bases remaining between them. The CDR3 bases are TGCGCCAGCAGCTTACAGGGAGATGGCTACACCTTC. It encodes CASSLQGDGYTF. The full variable domain, with the rest looked up from reference TRBV5-1 and TRBJ1-2, is KAGVTQTPRYLIKTRGQQVTLSCSPISGHRSVSWYQQTPGQGLQFLFEYFSETQRNKGNFPGRFSGRQFSNSRSEMNVSTLELGDSALYLCASSLQGDGYTFGSGTRLTVV.

The gene calls are TRBV28 and TRBJ2-5; D is ambiguous. The CDR3 totals 14 residues. The ends were cut back, 1 base at V and 2 bases at J, with 8 bases in the middle. Germline V CDR1 and CDR2: MDHEN, SYDVKM. The CDR3 loop reads CASSLFGQQETQYF. In DNA, the CDR3 is TGTGCCAGCAGTTTATTCGGTCAACAAGAGACCCAGTACTTC.

The V call is TRBV6-5, the J call TRBJ2-3; D is perhaps TRBD2 (6 bases). The CDR3 is 15 amino acids. Trimming removed 2 bases at V and 0 bases at J, with 9 bases between. The germline gives CDR1 MNHEY, CDR2 SVGAGI. Here the CDR3 DNA reads TGTGCCAGCAGTTACGCTAGCGCGAGCACAGATACGCAGTATTTT. Encoded protein: CASSYASASTDTQYF.

The chain employs TRBV11-2 and TRBJ1-5, with D perhaps TRBD1 (6 bases). V lost 0 bases, J lost 7 bases, and 10 bases lay in between. The CDR3 runs 14 residues. Germline CDR1 reads SGHAT; CDR2 reads FQNNGV. Written as DNA, the CDR3 is TGTGCCAGCAGCTTAGATGGGACACGGCAGCCCCAGCATTTT. It yields the protein CASSLDGTRQPQHF.

The V gene is TRBV7-8, the J gene TRBJ2-3; the match to TRBD2 covers 7 bases. The CDR3 loop spans 14 amino acids. Trimming at V came to 0 bases and at J to 6 bases, leaving 3 bases not matched to a gene. Germline V gene lookup returns CDR1 SGHVS and CDR2 FQNEAQ. Here the CDR3 DNA reads TGTGCCAGCAGCTTAGCGGGAGGGGTGGATACGCAGTATTTT. Protein sequence: CASSLAGGVDTQYF.

The genes are TRBV30 and TRBJ1-4, with TRBD1 as a possible D gene (6 bases). CDR1 is GTSNPN and CDR2 is SVGIG in the germline V gene (reference sequence). The CDR3 is made up of 15 amino acids. V was trimmed by 4 bases and J by 4 bases, leaving 16 bases between them. The CDR3 DNA reads as TGTGCCTGGACCTTGAGGGGGACACATAATGAAAAACTGTTTTTT. It specifies CAWTLRGTHNEKLFF.

The chain uses TRBV10-1 and TRBJ2-1; 9 bases are shared with TRBD2. The CDR3 runs to 14 residues. Germline V gene sequence: CDR1 WNHNN, CDR2 SYGVQD (reference sequence). V gave up 3 bases and J gave up 7 bases; unmatched junction bases: 4. CDR3 sequence reads: CASSDRSGGNEQFF. The DNA for the CDR3 is TGCGCCAGCAGTGACCGGAGCGGGGGGAATGAGCAGTTCTTC.

This clone has just one count. The chain has TRBV27 and TRBJ2-2; 7 nucleotides line up with TRBD2. Germline CDR1 and CDR2: MNHEY and SMNVEV (reference sequence). This CDR3 spans 20 amino acids. J lost 5 bases, V lost 5 bases, and 23 bases had no gene match. CDR3 region: CASSLFSPVAPKRGTGELFF. CDR3 DNA sequence: TGTGCCAGCAGTCTATTCAGCCCCGTGGCGCCTAAGCGGGGTACCGGGGAGCTGTTTTTT.

The chain has TRBV14 and TRBJ1-1; no clear D. This CDR3 has 22 amino acids. Looked up from germline, CDR1 is SGHDN and CDR2 is FVKESK. V lost 1 base and J lost 2, with 32 bases in between. CDR3 in amino acids: CASSQGDGFRVVKWSVNTEAFF. The CDR3 nucleotides are TGTGCCAGCAGCCAAGGAGACGGGTTTCGGGTGGTAAAGTGGTCAGTAAACACTGAAGCTTTCTTT.

V is TRBV6-5 and J is TRBJ2-1, with 7 bases lining up with TRBD2. The V gene end was trimmed by 0 bases and the J gene end by 10 bases; junction bases not matched to a gene: 12. Germline V gene lookup returns CDR1 MNHEY and CDR2 SVGAGI. This CDR3 region has 16 residues. The CDR3 DNA follows: TGTGCCAGCAGTTACTCAGAGGAGCGGGGCAGAAGGGAGCAGTTCTTC. As protein: CASSYSEERGRREQFF.

This clone was counted a single time. This chain uses TRBV2 with TRBJ2-1; 8 bases agree with TRBD2. The CDR3 is 13 residues long. Germline CDR1 SNHLY, CDR2 FYNNEI. Germline trimming cut 1 base from V and 9 bases from J; bases unmatched to any gene: 2. This CDR3 reads CASSEVGGGEQFF. The CDR3 DNA is TGTGCCAGCAGTGAAGTCGGGGGGGGTGAGCAGTTCTTC.

The chain is built from TRBV11-2 and TRBJ2-3; 11 bases fit TRBD2. This CDR3 comprises 16 residues. Germline CDR1 is SGHAT and CDR2 is FQNNGV. With V trimmed by 4 bases and J by 6 bases, 9 bases remained unmatched. The CDR3 nucleotides read TGTGCCAGCAGCTCCCGACTAGCGGGACGGGCGGATACGCAGTATTTT. This sequence encodes CASSSRLAGRADTQYF. The whole variable domain, filled in from reference TRBV11-2 and TRBJ2-3, reads EAGVAQSPRYKIIEKRQSVAFWCNPISGHATLYWYQQILGQGPKLLIQFQNNGVVDDSQLPKDRFSAERLKGVDSTLKIQPAKLEDSAVYLCASSSRLAGRADTQYFGPGTRLTVL.

The chain recombines TRBV5-1 with TRBJ2-1, with TRBD2 matching over 7 bases. This CDR3 is 15 amino acids long. CDR1 is SGHRS, CDR2 YFSETQ, per germline. J gave up 7 bases and V 0 bases, and 7 bases lay outside the gene matches. The CDR3: CASSLAGGIGNEQFF. CDR3 in DNA: TGCGCCAGCAGCTTGGCCGGGGGGATCGGGAATGAGCAGTTCTTC.

The J gene is TRBJ2-3, the V gene TRBV4-2, with TRBD2 identical over 8 bases. The CDR3 sequence is 18 residues long. Germline V CDR1 and CDR2: LGHNA, YNFKEQ. The junction had 10 bases not matched to a gene; V was cut back by 0 bases and J by 2 bases. The CDR3 DNA sequence: TGTGCCAGCAGCCAAGAAAAAGCTAGCGGGTTATACACAGATACGCAGTATTTT. The encoded protein is CASSQEKASGLYTDTQYF.

The J gene is TRBJ2-7, the V gene TRBV7-2, with a tentative D call TRBD1 (6 bases). V was cut by 1 base and J by 0 bases, with 10 bases left in between. This CDR3 region has 15 residues. Germline loops: CDR1 SGHTA, CDR2 FQGNSA. CDR3 sequence (DNA): TGTGCCAGCAGCTTAGTCGGACAGCTCTCCTACGAGCAGTACTTC. This encodes CASSLVGQLSYEQYF.

This chain links TRBV7-9 with TRBJ1-2; D is unresolved. The ends were cut back, 5 bases at V and 3 bases at J, with 10 bases in the middle. The CDR3 has 13 residues. In germline, CDR1 is SEHNR, CDR2 FQNEAQ (reference sequence). The CDR3 region is CASSLTMHYGYTF. CDR3 DNA sequence: TGTGCCAGCAGCCTGACAATGCACTATGGCTACACCTTC.

The chain is built from TRBV5-6 and TRBJ1-2, with TRBD1 as a possible D gene (5 bases). Germline CDR1 SGHDT, CDR2 YYEEEE. CDR3 size: 14 residues. V was trimmed by 2 bases and J by 7 bases, leaving 15 bases between them. CDR3 loop: CASSFQGLRAGYTF. Here the CDR3 DNA reads TGTGCCAGCAGCTTTCAAGGGCTCAGGGCTGGCTACACCTTC.

The chain carries TRBV5-4 and TRBJ2-7; D not resolved. The CDR3 has 12 amino acids. Trimming cost V 4 bases and J 6 bases, with 11 bases left between them. Germline V gene data show CDR1 as SGHNT and CDR2 as YYREEE (reference sequence). The CDR3 protein is CASSPAVGEQYF. In nucleotides, the CDR3 is TGTGCCAGCAGCCCGGCGGTGGGCGAGCAGTACTTC.

V and J are TRBV9 and TRBJ2-1; D may be TRBD2 (7 bases). The germline V gene encodes CDR1 SGDLS and CDR2 YYNGEE. The CDR3 contains 16 residues. V dropped 4 bases and J dropped 0 bases, with 14 bases sitting between them. CDR3 protein: CASSPGGHNSYNEQFF. For the CDR3, the DNA is TGTGCCAGCAGCCCCGGGGGGCACAACTCCTACAATGAGCAGTTCTTC. The full variable domain, with the rest looked up from reference TRBV9 and TRBJ2-1, is DSGVTQTPKHLITATGQRVTLRCSPRSGDLSVYWYQQSLDQGLQFLIQYYNGEERAKGNILERFSAQQFPDLHSELNLSSLELGDSALYFCASSPGGHNSYNEQFFGPGTRLTVL.

The chain joins TRBV30 to TRBJ1-4; 8 nucleotides match TRBD1. V shed 1 base, J shed 7 bases, and the junction held 8 bases outside the gene matches. This CDR3 has 15 amino acids. The germline V gene has CDR1 GTSNPN and CDR2 SVGIG (reference sequence). The CDR3 spells CAWSAGQGLSEKLFF. The CDR3 DNA sequence: TGTGCCTGGAGTGCAGGACAGGGACTTTCTGAAAAACTGTTTTTT. The full variable domain, in which reference TRBV30 and TRBJ1-4 provide the parts outside the CDR3, is SQTIHQWPATLVQPVGSPLSLECTVEGTSNPNLYWYRQAAGRGLQLLFYSVGIGQISSEVPQNLSASRPQDRQFILSSKKLLLSDSGFYLCAWSAGQGLSEKLFFGSGTQLSVL.

This chain links TRBV4-1 with TRBJ2-1, with D unclear. The CDR3 has 16 amino acids. Trimming shortened V by 2 bases and J by 0 bases, and 11 bases separated the two germline ends. Germline V gives CDR1 MGHRA, CDR2 YSYEKL. CDR3 in DNA: TGCGCCAGCAGCCAACCTTACCGCGGCTCCTACAATGAGCAGTTCTTC. This sequence encodes CASSQPYRGSYNEQFF.

The gene calls are TRBV7-3 and TRBJ2-1, with TRBD2 identical over 8 bases. After removal of 5 bases from V and 4 bases from J, the junction contained 7 bases not matched to a gene. CDR1 is SGHTA, CDR2 FQGTGA, per germline. This CDR3 comprises 15 residues. CDR3 protein: CASSPRVAGYNEQFF. Here the CDR3 DNA reads TGTGCCAGCAGCCCGAGGGTAGCGGGGTACAATGAGCAGTTCTTC.

The V call is TRBV2, the J call TRBJ2-1; 12 positions agree with TRBD2. The CDR3 is made up of 14 amino acids. Germline V gives CDR1 SNHLY, CDR2 FYNNEI. The trim removed 6 bases at V and 7 bases at J, leaving 4 bases unmatched. In DNA, the CDR3 is TGTGCCAGCAGACCTAGCGGGGGGGGTAATGAGCAGTTCTTC. Its protein product is CASRPSGGGNEQFF.

The V gene is TRBV7-2, the J gene TRBJ1-5; D is perhaps TRBD1 (5 bases). Trimming took off 1 base at V and 5 bases at J, with 18 bases between the two ends. The CDR3 totals 17 residues. Germline V gives CDR1 SGHTA, CDR2 FQGNSA. The CDR3 DNA is TGTGCCAGCAGCTTAGTAGGGGTGCCTCTCCTCGATCAGCCCCAGCATTTT. Protein sequence: CASSLVGVPLLDQPQHF.

V and J are TRBV15 and TRBJ2-6; 7 positions match TRBD2. The CDR3 runs to 17 residues. The J segment lost 0 bases and the V segment lost 2 bases, leaving 4 bases of the junction unmatched. CDR1 is LNHNV, CDR2 YYDKDF, per germline (reference sequence). In DNA, the CDR3 is TGTGCCACCAGCAGAACTAGCGTTAGCTCTGGGGCCAACGTCCTGACTTTC. Its protein product is CATSRTSVSSGANVLTF.